This passage covers 7 T cell receptor beta chains from one sample sequenced in a study of Graves' ophthalmopathy and Graves' hyperthyroidism. RNA transcripts yielded amplified TCR beta CDR3 regions. Second-round multiplex PCR came after first-round RT-PCR with HTBI primers. TCRdb reanalysed the multiplex PCR reads using MiXCR and keeps one entry per CDR3 protein. The data show approximately 1.2 million distinct CDR3 sequences, less than 45% seen once. Sequencing was performed on peripheral blood or thyroid tissue (not recorded which). These receptors originate from an adult man with Graves' hyperthyroidism.

The rearrangement links TRBV15 to TRBJ2-7; a possible D gene is TRBD2 (5 bases). Germline V lookup: CDR1 LNHNV, CDR2 YYDKDF (reference sequence). The V end lost 3 bases, the J end lost 3 bases, and 9 bases lay between the germline ends. This CDR3 has 13 amino acids. CDR3 DNA: TGTGCCACCAGCAGCAACCGGGGCTACGAGCAGTACTTC. Translating gives CATSSNRGYEQYF.

The chain uses TRBV7-2 and TRBJ2-5; maybe TRBD2 (5 bases). The CDR3 has 16 amino acids. Germline V gene lookup returns CDR1 SGHTA and CDR2 FQGNSA. V was shortened by 3 bases and J by 2 bases, with 16 bases between the two germline ends. DNA of the CDR3: TGTGCCAGCAGCTTTTATGGGTGGGAGATACAAGAGACCCAGTACTTC. Its protein product is CASSFYGWEIQETQYF. Complete variable domain (other parts from reference TRBV7-2 and TRBJ2-5): GAGVSQSPSNKVTEKGKDVELRCDPISGHTALYWYRQSLGQGLEFLIYFQGNSAPDKSGLPSDRFSAERTGGSVSTLTIQRTQQEDSAVYLCASSFYGWEIQETQYFGPGTRLLVL.

This clonotype was counted a single time. The chain couples TRBV7-9 to TRBJ1-1, with 10 positions matching TRBD1. V lost 10 bases to trimming and J lost 1 base; unmatched junction nucleotides: 21. Per the germline V gene, CDR1 is SEHNR and CDR2 is FQNEAQ (reference sequence). This CDR3 contains 19 residues. CDR3 residues: CAISRGVDRGALGNTEAFF. The CDR3 DNA reads as TGTGCCATTTCCCGCGGAGTGGACAGGGGGGCCCTAGGGAACACTGAAGCTTTCTTT.

As regards this clonotype: Being one base from a much bigger clone, this may be a read error. The chain has TRBV10-2 and TRBJ2-5; 7 bases line up with TRBD1. Germline V gene sequence: CDR1 WSHSY, CDR2 SAAADI. This CDR3 comprises 14 residues. J lost 2 bases, V lost 7 bases, and 7 bases had no gene match. CDR3: CASKGTERQETQYF. DNA for the CDR3: TGCGCCAGCAAGGGGACAGAGAGACAAGAGACCCAGTACTTC.

This chain links TRBV29-1 with TRBJ1-2; 7 positions match TRBD1. Germline V gene lookup returns CDR1 SQVTM and CDR2 ANQGSEA. The CDR3 spans 14 residues. V lost 4 bases and J lost 8; bases outside the gene matches: 13. The CDR3 bases are TGCAGCGTTGGAAAGATAACGACAGGGTCAGGCTACACCTTC. As protein: CSVGKITTGSGYTF.

The chain uses TRBV6-2 or TRBV6-3 and TRBJ2-5, with D perhaps matching TRBD1 or TRBD2 (7 bases each). Germline V gene data show CDR1 as MNHEY and CDR2 as SVGEGT. The CDR3 is 14 residues long. The V and J ends lost 7 bases and 7 bases respectively, with 19 bases between them. For the CDR3, the DNA is TGTGCCAGCACCTCCGAATTCAGGGGGGGGACCCAGTACTTC. Encoded protein: CASTSEFRGGTQYF.

Points on this clonotype: A read error may explain this, as a much larger clone is one base away. The gene calls are TRBV10-2 and TRBJ2-7, with 8 bases aligning to TRBD1. The CDR3 loop spans 12 amino acids. The junction had 4 bases not matched to a gene; V was cut back by 10 bases and J by 2 bases. The germline CDR1 and CDR2 sequences are WSHSY and SAAADI. The CDR3, as DNA: TGCGCCACCCGGACAGGGCCCTACGAGCAGTACTTC. This encodes CATRTGPYEQYF.